This T cell receptor beta chain derives from a study of blood T cell repertoires in COVID-19. This CDR3 contains 15 residues. Per the germline V gene, CDR1 is SGHNT and CDR2 is YYREEE (reference sequence). Losses at the gene ends were 3 bases for V and 7 bases for J; bases not matched to a gene: 12. Participants were placed into cohorts based on the clinical history they reported. Participants in the exposed group had met a COVID-19 case in the 2 weeks before joining the study. In the original processing: Estimated nucleated cell counts came from reference gene primer amplification. The protocol was immunoSEQ multiplex PCR, while the TCRdb copy is restricted to in-frame clones and leaves out a portion. V and J calls and clone size are given by that table; D and trimming were obtained from the DNA. The repertoire holds more than 300,000 clones, with 85% to 95% as singletons. There are a few counts of this clone.

The sequencing input was PBMCs or T cells enriched from blood (not recorded which). The TCR originated in a woman aged 30 to 39 who had been exposed to COVID-19. The chain combines TRBV5-4 with TRBJ2-7, with 8 bases lining up with TRBD1. Here the CDR3 reads CASSWTGTTLGEQYF. CDR3 DNA sequence: TGTGCCAGCAGCTGGACAGGGACCACTTTGGGTGAGCAGTACTTC. The full variable domain, rest sourced from reference TRBV5-4 and TRBJ2-7, is ETGVTQSPTHLIKTRGQQVTLRCSSQSGHNTVSWYQQALGQGPQFIFQYYREEENGRGNFPPRFSGLQFPNYSSELNVNALELDDSALYLCASSWTGTTLGEQYFGPGTRLTVT.